This T cell receptor (beta chain) was retrieved from a study of identical twins. Findings of the study overall: A cross-sectional statistical analysis, not follow-up of the same donors, supported the conclusions.

About this clonotype itself: Antigen specificity is unknown.

MiXCR, applied by TCRdb to the 5' RACE reads, yields one record per CDR3 protein. The sample carries nearly 900,000 distinct CDR3 sequences, roughly an eighth recorded once. The CDR3 covers 13 residues. V dropped 6 bases and J dropped 7 bases, with 10 bases sitting between them. Germline assignment: CDR1 SEHNR and CDR2 FQNEAQ (reference sequence). These data were also reused for a study on yellow fever vaccine responses in identical twins.

This TCR came from a woman aged 18-29 years in good health. Sequenced sample: PBMCs. The chain couples TRBV7-9 to TRBJ1-6; D is uncertain. CDR3 sequence reads: CASSSSQNSPLHF. The CDR3, as DNA: TGTGCCAGCAGTTCGTCCCAGAATTCACCCCTCCACTTT.